Below, 14 T cell receptor beta chains from the same sample are listed, as sequenced in a study of CD8+ T cells in alopecia areata (dated by TCRdb to 2016 to 2019). Libraries were built with the immunoSEQ multiplex PCR assay. For TCR sequencing, RNA was extracted from every sample and reverse transcribed into cDNA to serve as template. TCRdb retrieved this table from immuneACCESS and kept in-frame rearrangements only. Not all clones are present; in checked studies, unresolved V genes account for under half, and no reason is known for the remainder. The sample table contains 75,000 to 100,000 clones; only one count was recorded for around three quarters of them. 17% of the sample rests with the top ten. In light of the paper, this sample's treatment or condition label describes: oral pan-JAK inhibitor, 5-10 mg twice daily. Sample: CD8+ T cells sorted from blood, taken around week 44, from a patient treated with tofacitinib. The receptors derive from a human donor with alopecia areata.

The V and J genes are TRBV30 and TRBJ1-2; D is ambiguous. From germline, CDR1 is GTSNPN and CDR2 SVGIG (reference sequence). The CDR3 contains 13 residues. Trimming took 5 bases from V and 4 from J, leaving 14 bases between them. CDR3 residues: CAWLNGFGYGYTF. The CDR3 region has the DNA TGTGCCTGGCTCAATGGGTTCGGCTATGGCTACACCTTC.

The chain couples TRBV7-3 to TRBJ2-1, with 7 bases matching TRBD2. CDR3 length: 15 residues. CDR1 is SGHTA, CDR2 FQGTGA, per germline. V lost 4 bases to trimming and J lost 6 bases; unmatched junction nucleotides: 9. CDR3 nucleotides: TGTGCCAGCAGCTCCACTAGCGATTATTTCAATGAGCAGTTCTTC. Protein: CASSSTSDYFNEQFF.

The rearrangement uses TRBV6-4 and TRBJ2-1, with D possibly matching TRBD1 (6 bases). Looked up from germline, CDR1 is MRHNA and CDR2 is SNTAGT. This CDR3 region has 15 residues. Trimming took 3 bases from V and 9 from J, leaving 18 bases between them. CDR3 in DNA: TGTGCCAGCAGTGAAGCGGTGTCAGGGGCGATTGAGCAGTTCTTC. Its translation: CASSEAVSGAIEQFF.

The chain recombines TRBV29-1 with TRBJ2-7; no clear D. Germline lookup yields CDR1 SQVTM and CDR2 ANQGSEA. The length of the CDR3 is 14 residues. The germline V and J ends were trimmed by 4 bases and 3 bases, with 16 bases remaining between them. CDR3 amino acids: CSVVPRFLLYEQYF. The CDR3 nucleotides are TGCAGCGTTGTCCCACGGTTCCTCCTCTACGAGCAGTACTTC.

This clone was observed a few times. The V and J genes are TRBV7-9 and TRBJ1-5; no clear D gene. The germline gives CDR1 SEHNR, CDR2 FQNEAQ (reference sequence). The V and J ends lost 4 bases and 4 bases respectively, with 8 bases between them. This CDR3 region has 13 residues. This chain's CDR3 is CASSSPRNQPQHF. DNA of the CDR3: TGTGCCAGCAGCTCACCCCGGAATCAGCCCCAGCATTTT.

This chain connects TRBV7-9 to TRBJ2-7, with D perhaps TRBD1 or TRBD2 (5 bases each). CDR1 is SEHNR, CDR2 FQNEAQ, per germline (reference sequence). V was trimmed by 4 bases and J by 1 base, leaving 8 bases between them. This CDR3 has 13 residues. The CDR3 sequence: CASSSGSSYEQYF. The CDR3 DNA reads as TGTGCCAGCAGCTCAGGGAGTTCCTACGAGCAGTACTTC. Full variable domain (rest looked up from reference TRBV7-9 and TRBJ2-7): DTGVSQNPRHKITKRGQNVTFRCDPISEHNRLYWYRQTLGQGPEFLTYFQNEAQLEKSRLLSDRFSAERPKGSFSTLEIQRTEQGDSAMYLCASSSGSSYEQYFGPGTRLTVT.

The CDR3 protein is CATRQDLLNTEAFF. The CDR3 DNA reads as TGTGCCACCCGACAGGATTTATTGAACACTGAAGCTTTCTTT. The genes are TRBV6-5 and TRBJ1-1; possibly TRBD1 for D (6 bases). Between the trimmed V and J ends, which lost 10 bases and 0 bases, there was a span of 15 bases. The CDR3 is 14 amino acids. Germline CDR1 reads MNHEY; CDR2 reads SVGAGI.

The chain employs TRBV5-6 and TRBJ1-1, with TRBD1 identical over 8 bases. This CDR3 comprises 15 residues. Germline CDR1 SGHDT, CDR2 YYEEEE. V dropped 4 bases and J dropped 4; count of bases not matched to a gene: 9. CDR3 bases: TGTGCCAGCAGCGACACGACAGGGGCCCTCACTGAAGCTTTCTTT. Amino acids: CASSDTTGALTEAFF.

This rearrangement joins TRBV30 to TRBJ1-1; D is ambiguous. The CDR3 is made up of 13 amino acids. Per the germline V gene, CDR1 is GTSNPN and CDR2 is SVGIG (reference sequence). Between the trimmed V and J ends, which lost 1 base and 0 bases, there was a span of 6 bases. CDR3 bases: TGTGCCTGGAGTGCCGGGTTGAACACTGAAGCTTTCTTT. Translated: CAWSAGLNTEAFF.

The chain joins TRBV20-1 to TRBJ2-2; D unclear. V was clipped by 3 bases and J by 6 bases, with 5 bases between them. The CDR3 covers 11 residues. CDR1 and CDR2 from the germline V gene are DFQATT and SNEGSKA (reference sequence). The CDR3 protein is CSASGAGELFF. CDR3 bases: TGCAGTGCTAGTGGCGCCGGGGAGCTGTTTTTT.

The V call is TRBV7-9, the J call TRBJ2-1; D may correspond to TRBD1 or TRBD2 (5 bases each). The CDR3 sequence is 14 residues long. Looked up from germline, CDR1 is SEHNR and CDR2 is FQNEAQ (reference sequence). Trimming took off 8 bases at V and 2 bases at J, with 13 bases between the two ends. The CDR3 nucleotides are TGTGCCAGCTTGCCGGGGCATACCTACAATGAGCAGTTCTTC. Its translation is CASLPGHTYNEQFF.

Regarding this clone: A far larger clone differs by one base, so this is likely a read error. The sample carries other DNA sequences with the same CDR3. This chain uses TRBV15 with TRBJ2-3, with 7 bases that match TRBD2. This CDR3 has 15 residues. Germline CDR1 and CDR2: LNHNV and YYDKDF (reference sequence). CDR3 bases: TGTGCCACGAGCAGAGACCGGGGGGGCACAGATACGCAGTATTTT. It yields the protein CATSRDRGGTDTQYF. The whole variable domain, filled in from reference TRBV15 and TRBJ2-3, reads DAMVIQNPRYQVTQFGKPVTLSCSQTLNHNVMYWYQQKSSQAPKLLFHYYDKDFNNEADTPDNFQSRRPNTSFCFLDIRSPGLGDTAMYLCATSRDRGGTDTQYFGPGTRLTVL.

As concerns this clone: Distinct nucleotide sequences in the sample also encode this CDR3. The V and J genes are TRBV29-1 and TRBJ1-1; D gene ambiguous. Germline V gene data show CDR1 as SQVTM and CDR2 as ANQGSEA. Between the trimmed V and J ends, which lost 5 bases and 6 bases, there was a span of 7 bases. This CDR3 region has 10 residues. The CDR3 nucleotides read TGCAGCGTTCGGGAATCTGAAGCTTTCTTT. The encoded protein is CSVRESEAFF.

This chain joins TRBV19 and TRBJ2-1; perhaps TRBD2 as D (6 bases). The CDR3 totals 11 residues. V was cut by 10 bases and J by 9 bases, with 13 bases left in between. Germline assignment: CDR1 LNHDA and CDR2 SQIVND (reference sequence). The DNA of the CDR3 is TGTGCCACCTTTAACGGGGGTGAGCAGTTCTTC. Protein sequence: CATFNGGEQFF.